This T cell receptor (beta chain) was captured by sequencing in a study of Ad26.COV2.S vaccination and SARS-CoV-2 variants. Study at large: The donor was enrolled in the Ad26.COV2.S arm of the COV1001 trial. Study outcomes and limitations: Vaccine and placebo recipients had similar non-spike TCR breadth.

Documented treatment: around 19 received Ad26.COV2.S at low or high dose, single or two shots; several received placebo; per-sample allocation not given. Day 63 after the first injection of vaccine or placebo was the sampling time. Within Boston, the person who donated was an adult of 18-55 years. V lost 1 base, J lost 5 bases, and 10 bases stayed unmatched. The CDR3 length is 17 residues. Germline V gives CDR1 LGHDT, CDR2 YNNKEL (reference sequence). This clone was counted a few times. Its antigen is as yet unknown. The protocol was immunoSEQ multiplex PCR, while the TCRdb copy is restricted to in-frame clones and leaves out a portion. The sample consists of approximately 300,000 clones, roughly 84% of them appearing once.

The origin of this receptor is a person aged 18 to 65 who received the Ad26.COV2.S COVID-19 vaccine or a placebo. Sequenced here: peripheral blood, sampled in a trial of Ad26.COV2.S vaccine versus placebo. This chain connects TRBV3-1 (or the pseudogene TRBV3-2) to TRBJ1-4; 7 bases are a match to TRBD1. The CDR3 reads CASSQVQGGKGNEKLFF. DNA for the CDR3: TGTGCCAGCAGCCAAGTTCAAGGGGGCAAAGGCAATGAAAAACTGTTTTTT.